This T cell receptor (beta chain) was retrieved from a study of blood T cell repertoires in COVID-19. The assay was immunoSEQ multiplex PCR, and TCRdb's table has in-frame clones only and misses some. The table lists approximately 150,000 clones, more than 90% of them singletons, with 15% to 20% in the top ten. Germline CDR1 reads SEHNR; CDR2 reads FQNEAQ (reference sequence). After removal of 8 bases from V and 5 bases from J, the junction contained 5 bases not matched to a gene. This CDR3 region has 13 residues. The sample consisted of peripheral blood. The chain carries TRBV7-9 and TRBJ2-7; 11 nucleotides agree with TRBD1. The sequence came from a man in his sixties with active or convalescent COVID-19. The chain's CDR3 is CASLGTGGDEQYF. CDR3 sequence (DNA): TGTGCCAGCCTCGGGACAGGGGGTGACGAGCAGTACTTC.